Below, 24 T cell receptor beta chains from the same sample are listed, as sequenced in a study of Ad26.COV2.S vaccination and SARS-CoV-2 variants. Treatment noted: around 19 received Ad26.COV2.S at low or high dose, single or two shots; roughly 5 received placebo; per-sample allocation not given. Sampling was done on day 63 after the first vaccine or placebo injection. TCRdb's copy holds only in-frame clones and misses some; the assay was immunoSEQ multiplex PCR. Here the sample spans fewer than 500,000 clones, about 90% being singletons. This material consisted of peripheral blood, taken in a trial of Ad26.COV2.S vaccine versus placebo. These TCRs come from a person aged 18-60 years who received the Ad26.COV2.S COVID-19 vaccine or a placebo.

This clone was found once. The V and J genes are TRBV9 and TRBJ2-2; TRBD1 aligns across 9 bases. Germline V CDR1 and CDR2: SGDLS, YYNGEE. The CDR3 extends over 15 amino acids. The V segment lost 3 bases and the J segment 4 bases; nucleotides outside the gene matches: 4. The CDR3 bases are TGTGCCAGCAGCGAGACAGGGGGGATCACCGGGGAGCTGTTTTTT. It translates to CASSETGGITGELFF.

This clone has just one count. The V and J genes are TRBV7-9 and TRBJ2-5; 8 bases map to TRBD1. V gave up 7 bases and J gave up 4 bases; unmatched junction bases: 8. Per the germline V gene, CDR1 is SEHNR and CDR2 is FQNEAQ (reference sequence). The length of the CDR3 is 14 residues. The CDR3 is CASTSGTGSETQYF. Written as DNA, the CDR3 is TGTGCCAGCACCTCGGGGACAGGATCAGAGACCCAGTACTTC.

Here the CDR3 DNA reads TGCGCCAGCAGCCAAGATCTAGGGGGCGGCTACAATGAGCAGTTCTTC. Translation gives CASSQDLGGGYNEQFF. The genes are TRBV4-3 and TRBJ2-1; 7 bases line up with TRBD1. The V and J ends lost 0 bases and 3 bases, in that order; junction bases with no gene match: 5. The CDR3 is made up of 16 amino acids. Germline CDR1 reads LGHNA; CDR2 reads YSLEER.

CDR3 coding DNA: TGTGCCAGCAGTCCAACTAGCGGGAGTACCCCAGATACGCAGTATTTT. Amino acids: CASSPTSGSTPDTQYF. The V gene is TRBV27, the J gene TRBJ2-3, with 11 bases identical to TRBD2. Germline V gene data show CDR1 as MNHEY and CDR2 as SMNVEV (reference sequence). V lost 5 bases, J lost 4 bases, and 8 bases stayed unmatched. The CDR3 spans 16 residues.

Worth noting for this clone: The sample contains more than one DNA sequence encoding this CDR3. CDR3 region: CASSLSDRYEQYF. The DNA for the CDR3 is TGTGCCAGCAGTTTATCTGACCGGTACGAGCAGTACTTC. The chain is built from TRBV27 and TRBJ2-7; D gene uncertain. V was pared by 0 bases and J by 4 bases, with 7 bases between. The CDR3 has 13 residues. Per the germline V gene, CDR1 is MNHEY and CDR2 is SMNVEV (reference sequence).

The chain joins TRBV10-3 to TRBJ2-7; D is unresolved. The CDR3 is 13 amino acids. V was clipped by 6 bases and J by 2 bases, with 11 bases between them. CDR1 ENHRY and CDR2 SYGVKD come from the germline V gene. Written as DNA, the CDR3 is TGTGCCATCAGCCCTGGCCTTACCTACGAGCAGTACTTC. Its protein product is CAISPGLTYEQYF.

This clone was seen a handful of times. The chain joins TRBV7-9 to TRBJ2-4; no clear D gene. Between the trimmed V and J ends, which lost 5 bases and 1 base, there was a span of 12 bases. CDR1 is SEHNR, CDR2 FQNEAQ, per germline (reference sequence). The CDR3 runs to 15 residues. CDR3 in DNA: TGTGCCAGCAGCCCTAACGATTACGCCAAAAACATTCAGTACTTC. Protein product: CASSPNDYAKNIQYF.

The chain has TRBV5-5 and TRBJ2-7; 7 bases are a match to TRBD1. Germline values: CDR1 SGHKS, CDR2 YYEKEE (reference sequence). V gave up 2 bases and J gave up 6 bases; unmatched junction bases: 8. The CDR3 runs to 14 residues. The CDR3 is CASSLSRGWSEQYF. CDR3 DNA: TGTGCCAGCAGCTTATCCAGGGGGTGGAGCGAGCAGTACTTC. The entire variable domain, with the rest obtained from reference TRBV5-5 and TRBJ2-7, is as follows: DAGVTQSPTHLIKTRGQQVTLRCSPISGHKSVSWYQQVLGQGPQFIFQYYEKEERGRGNFPDRFSARQFPNYSSELNVNALLLGDSALYLCASSLSRGWSEQYFGPGTRLTVT.

The V and J genes are TRBV5-6 and TRBJ2-7; D is possibly TRBD1 (5 bases). The CDR3 covers 15 residues. The germline V gene encodes CDR1 SGHDT and CDR2 YYEEEE. The V end was cut by 0 bases, the J end by 0 bases, with 10 bases between. Here the CDR3 reads CASSLEGRPSYEQYF. The DNA for the CDR3 is TGTGCCAGCAGCTTGGAGGGGCGACCCTCCTACGAGCAGTACTTC.

The V and J genes are TRBV9 and TRBJ1-6; tentatively, D is TRBD1 (5 bases). This CDR3 has 14 residues. The V gene's germline CDR1 is SGDLS and CDR2 YYNGEE. The V gene lost 7 bases and the J gene lost 7 bases, with 15 bases spanning the gap. CDR3 sequence: CASSLGRENSPLHF. In DNA form, the CDR3 reads TGTGCCAGCTCGTTGGGACGGGAGAATTCACCCCTCCACTTT.

This clone was seen a single time. This sequence joins TRBV28 and TRBJ2-1; D perhaps matches TRBD1 (7 bases). With 5 bases removed from V and 7 bases from J, the gap between germline ends came to 15 bases. Germline values: CDR1 MDHEN, CDR2 SYDVKM. CDR3 length: 14 amino acids. The CDR3 region is CASSRAGQRNEQFF. CDR3 sequence (DNA): TGTGCCAGCAGTAGGGCGGGACAGAGAAATGAGCAGTTCTTC.

V gene TRBV24-1 combines with J gene TRBJ2-7, with 8 bases aligning to TRBD1. Trimming removed 1 base from V and 3 bases from J; junction bases left unmatched: 4. CDR1 and CDR2 from the germline V gene are KGHDR and SFDVKD. The CDR3 covers 15 residues. CDR3 in DNA: TGTGCCACCAGTGATTTAACAGGGGGACGCTACGAGCAGTACTTC. It is translated as CATSDLTGGRYEQYF.

V is TRBV6-2 or TRBV6-3 and J is TRBJ2-5; D unresolved. V lost 5 bases and J 0 bases, leaving 4 bases between the germline ends. The CDR3 is made up of 12 amino acids. CDR1 and CDR2 from the germline V gene are MNHEY and SVGEGT. The chain's CDR3 is CASSQDQETQYF. The CDR3 DNA follows: TGTGCCAGCAGTCAGGACCAAGAGACCCAGTACTTC.

CDR3 sequence (DNA): TGTGCCAGCAGCTCCCGTGGCAGTGTTAATTCACCCCTCCACTTT. Amino acids: CASSSRGSVNSPLHF. This chain links TRBV11-2 with TRBJ1-6, with unresolved D. The CDR3 loop spans 15 amino acids. The germline V gene has CDR1 SGHAT and CDR2 FQNNGV. Deletions cut 4 bases from V and 6 bases from J, with 13 bases between.

The chain links TRBV5-1 to TRBJ2-2, with 8 positions matching TRBD1. The CDR3 has 16 amino acids. V trimming: 4 bases; J trimming: 7 bases; junction bases outside the gene matches: 12. Germline V CDR1 and CDR2: SGHRS, YFSETQ. The CDR3 loop is CASSPLPQGASGELFF. CDR3 bases: TGCGCCAGCAGCCCCCTCCCTCAGGGGGCTAGCGGGGAGCTGTTTTTT.

The chain joins TRBV27 to TRBJ2-1; TRBD2 matches 11 bases. Germline V gene lookup returns CDR1 MNHEY and CDR2 SMNVEV (reference sequence). V trimming: 7 bases; J trimming: 8 bases; junction bases outside the gene matches: 7. The CDR3 runs 14 residues. The CDR3 DNA is TGTGCCAGCACCTTAGCGGGAGGGCCCCATGAGCAGTTCTTC. This encodes CASTLAGGPHEQFF.

V usage is TRBV2 and J usage is TRBJ2-5; 12 positions agree with TRBD2. J lost 1 base, V lost 5 bases, and 2 bases had no gene match. Germline V gene sequence: CDR1 SNHLY, CDR2 FYNNEI. The CDR3 sequence is 15 residues long. CDR3 coding DNA: TGTGCCAGCAGTAGACTAGCGGGGGCCCAAGAGACCCAGTACTTC. Its protein product is CASSRLAGAQETQYF.

The V call is TRBV19, the J call TRBJ1-2; the D is unclear. The V end lost 2 bases, the J end lost 6 bases, and 7 bases lay between the germline ends. Germline V gene lookup returns CDR1 LNHDA and CDR2 SQIVND (reference sequence). CDR3 size: 12 residues. This CDR3 reads CASSIREDGYTF. CDR3 sequence (DNA): TGTGCCAGTAGTATAAGAGAGGATGGCTACACCTTC.

As regards this clone: Other DNA sequences in this sample translate to the same CDR3. This rearrangement joins TRBV6-1 to TRBJ2-7, with D unresolved. Trimming removed 1 base at V and 4 bases at J, with 5 bases between. From germline, CDR1 is MNHNS and CDR2 SASEGT. The CDR3 consists of 12 residues. The CDR3 DNA reads TGTGCCAGCAGTGAAGTGGGGTACGAGCAGTACTTC. Its protein product is CASSEVGYEQYF.

The chain couples TRBV11-2 to TRBJ2-2; D is undetermined. Trimming removed 2 bases at V and 5 bases at J, with 0 bases between. Germline loops: CDR1 SGHAT, CDR2 FQNNGV. The CDR3 has 11 amino acids. CDR3 protein: CASSLTGELFF. DNA of the CDR3: TGTGCCAGCAGCTTAACCGGGGAGCTGTTTTTT.

This rearrangement joins TRBV7-2 to TRBJ2-3; D remains unclear. V was trimmed by 1 base and J by 2 bases, leaving 13 bases between them. Germline lookup yields CDR1 SGHTA and CDR2 FQGNSA. CDR3 length equals 16 residues. CDR3 in DNA: TGTGCCAGCAGCTTAGGGAAGCGAGTCGACACAGATACGCAGTATTTT. It yields the protein CASSLGKRVDTDTQYF.

The chain employs TRBV7-3 and TRBJ2-1; 12 bases match TRBD2. The length of the CDR3 is 16 residues. Germline CDR1 SGHTA, CDR2 FQGTGA. The ends lost 4 bases at V and 7 bases at J; junction bases unmatched: 8. The CDR3 nucleotides read TGTGCCAGCAGCTCCTGGGGACTAGCGGGCGGTAATGAGCAGTTCTTC. Its protein is CASSSWGLAGGNEQFF.

CDR3 nucleotide sequence: TGTGCCAGCTCACCACCGTCGGGAGGGCCAACCGGGGAGCTGTTTTTT. Its protein product is CASSPPSGGPTGELFF. The chain employs TRBV18 and TRBJ2-2; the match to TRBD2 covers 8 bases. The CDR3 extends over 16 amino acids. The germline V gene has CDR1 KGHSH and CDR2 LQKENI. V dropped 0 bases and J dropped 5; count of bases not matched to a gene: 5.

V is TRBV28 and J is TRBJ1-2, with 9 positions matching TRBD1. This CDR3 spans 15 amino acids. With 4 bases clipped from V and 4 bases from J, the junction kept 7 bases outside the gene matches. Germline V gene data show CDR1 as MDHEN and CDR2 as SYDVKM. The chain's CDR3 is CASSSRDRATYGYTF. The CDR3 DNA is TGTGCCAGCAGTTCCCGGGACAGGGCCACCTATGGCTACACCTTC.